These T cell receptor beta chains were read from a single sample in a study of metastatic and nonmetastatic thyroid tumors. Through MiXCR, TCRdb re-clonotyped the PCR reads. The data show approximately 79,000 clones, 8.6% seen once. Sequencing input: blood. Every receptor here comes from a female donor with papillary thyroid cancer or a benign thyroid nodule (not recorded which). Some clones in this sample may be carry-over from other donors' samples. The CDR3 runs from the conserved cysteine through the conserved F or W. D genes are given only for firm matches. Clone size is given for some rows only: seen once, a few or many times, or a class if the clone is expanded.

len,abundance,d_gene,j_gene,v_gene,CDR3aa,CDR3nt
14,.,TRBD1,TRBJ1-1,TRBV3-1,CASSQGQGRGEAFF,TGTGCCAGCAGCCAAGGACAGGGGAGGGGCGAAGCTTTCTTT
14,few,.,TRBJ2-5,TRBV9,CARGGAEFQETQYF,TGTGCCAGAGGGGGGGCGGAATTCCAAGAGACCCAGTACTTC
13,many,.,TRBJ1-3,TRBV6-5,CASSYSRGNTIYF,TGTGCCAGCAGTTACTCCCGGGGAAACACCATATATTTT
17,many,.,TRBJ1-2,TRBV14,CASSQDFTSELDGGYTF,TGTGCCAGCAGCCAAGATTTTACATCGGAATTGGATGGTGGCTACACCTTC
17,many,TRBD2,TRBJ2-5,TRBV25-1,CASSERRLAGLQETQYF,TGTGCCAGCAGTGAACGAAGACTAGCGGGGTTGCAAGAGACCCAGTACTTC
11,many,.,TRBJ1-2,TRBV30,CAKSKGFGYTF,TGTGCCAAATCGAAGGGTTTTGGCTACACCTTC
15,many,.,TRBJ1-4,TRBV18,CASSLDAGSGEKLFF,TGTGCCAGCTCACTGGATGCTGGGTCCGGCGAAAAACTGTTTTTT
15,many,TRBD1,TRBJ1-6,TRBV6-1,CASERPGQGNSPLHF,TGTGCCAGTGAGCGACCGGGACAGGGTAATTCACCCCTCCACTTT
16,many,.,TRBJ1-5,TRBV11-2,CASSPQGDGGNQPQHF,TGTGCCAGCAGCCCACAGGGAGATGGCGGCAATCAGCCCCAGCATTTT
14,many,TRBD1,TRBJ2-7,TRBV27,CASSRGQGFYEQYF,TGTGCCAGCAGCCGCGGACAGGGTTTCTACGAGCAGTACTTC
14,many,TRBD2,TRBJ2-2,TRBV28,CATSGLARSGELFF,TGTGCCACCTCGGGACTAGCGCGATCCGGGGAGCTGTTTTTT
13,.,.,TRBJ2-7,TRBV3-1,CASSQERGYEQYF,TGTGCCAGCAGCCAAGAAAGGGGTTACGAGCAGTACTTC
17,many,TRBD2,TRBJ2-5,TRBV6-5,CASSYVGTSGARGTQYF,TGTGCCAGCAGTTACGTCGGCACTAGCGGGGCCCGAGGGACCCAGTACTTC
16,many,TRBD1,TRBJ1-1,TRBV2,CASISDRGVTNAEAFF,TGTGCCAGCATATCGGACAGGGGGGTTACTAACGCTGAAGCTTTCTTT
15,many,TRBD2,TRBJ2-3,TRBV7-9,CASSFTGGTLDTQYF,TGTGCCAGCAGCTTTACGGGGGGGACGCTAGATACGCAGTATTTT
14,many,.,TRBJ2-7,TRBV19,CASSPGGGGYEQYF,TGTGCCAGTAGCCCCGGTGGAGGGGGCTACGAGCAGTACTTC
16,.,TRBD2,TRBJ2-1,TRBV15,CATSRGDYQAYNEQFF,TGTGCCACCAGCAGAGGGGACTATCAAGCGTACAATGAGCAGTTCTTC
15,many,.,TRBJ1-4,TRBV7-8,CASSPHRATNEKLFF,TGTGCCAGCAGCCCCCACAGAGCAACTAATGAAAAACTGTTTTTT
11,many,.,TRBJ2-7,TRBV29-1,CSVEFRGRQYF,TGCAGCGTCGAGTTCAGGGGCCGGCAGTACTTC
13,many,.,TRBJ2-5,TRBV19,CASSIDPGETQYF,TGTGCCAGTAGTATAGATCCTGGGGAGACCCAGTACTTC
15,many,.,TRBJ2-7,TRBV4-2,CASSPGLGTLYEQYF,TGTGCCAGCAGCCCCGGTCTAGGGACCCTTTACGAGCAGTACTTC
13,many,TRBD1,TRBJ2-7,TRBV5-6,CASSLGDRDEQYF,TGTGCCAGCAGCTTGGGGGACAGGGACGAGCAGTACTTC
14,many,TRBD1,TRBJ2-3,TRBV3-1,CASSYRGVTDTQYF,TGTGCCAGCAGCTACAGGGGAGTGACAGATACGCAGTATTTT
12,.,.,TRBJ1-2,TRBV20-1,CSARRTNYGYTF,TGCAGTGCTAGACGGACTAACTATGGCTACACCTTC
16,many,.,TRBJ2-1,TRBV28,CASSSPGSAQYNEQFF,TGTGCCAGCAGTTCCCCCGGGAGCGCGCAGTACAATGAGCAGTTCTTC
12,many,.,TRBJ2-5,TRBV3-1,CASSQGPWTQYF,TGTGCCAGCAGCCAAGGTCCGTGGACCCAGTACTTC
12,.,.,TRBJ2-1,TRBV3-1,CASDLGGNEKFF,TGTGCCAGCGACTTGGGTGGCAATGAGAAGTTCTTC
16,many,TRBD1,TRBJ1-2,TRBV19,CASSMPGQAANYGYTF,TGTGCCAGTAGTATGCCGGGACAGGCAGCTAACTATGGCTACACCTTC